The sequence of this TCR beta chain was determined in a study of T cell clonality in common variable immunodeficiency. General study results and limits: Reportedly, TCR beta sequences from common variable immunodeficiency showed fewer deletions and N-nucleotide insertions.

The data were produced by immunoSEQ multiplex PCR, yet TCRdb's version contains in-frame clones alone and is incomplete. The sample counts 15,000 to 25,000 clones, none seen once; the ten largest own around a quarter. This CDR3 has 12 amino acids. Germline V gene data show CDR1 as LNHDA and CDR2 as SQIVND (reference sequence). V gave up 10 bases and J gave up 6 bases; unmatched junction bases: 6. Of note for this clone: Its target is not known. The read comes to an end 3 residues before the CDR3 does, leaving the germline J gene to fill in the end.

The sample consisted of peripheral blood mononuclear cells. This clonotype was sampled from a human donor with common variable immunodeficiency. This chain joins TRBV19 and TRBJ2-3, with TRBD2 identical over 8 bases. CDR3 DNA (partial): TGTGCCACAGGACTAGCAGGCGATACG. Translation: CATGLAGDT. The entire CDR3 sequence reads CATGLAGDTQYF. The full variable domain, rest sourced from reference TRBV19 and TRBJ2-3, is DGGITQSPKYLFRKEGQNVTLSCEQNLNHDAMYWYRQDPGQGLRLIYYSQIVNDFQKGDIAEGYSVSREKKESFPLTVTSAQKNPTAFYLCATGLAGDTQYFGPGTRLTVL.